The 10 T cell receptor beta chains below were found in one sample sequenced in a study of blood T cell repertoires in COVID-19. Assay: immunoSEQ multiplex PCR; the TCRdb copy retains only in-frame clones and omits some. Among some 240,000 clones listed, nearly 90% were seen once. Input material: peripheral blood. The receptors derive from a woman aged 40 to 50 who had recovered from COVID-19.

The V call is TRBV11-2, the J call TRBJ2-5, with 7 nucleotides matching TRBD2. The V and J ends lost 5 bases and 7 bases, in that order; junction bases with no gene match: 13. The CDR3 is 15 residues long. Germline assignment: CDR1 SGHAT and CDR2 FQNNGV. This CDR3 reads CASSLTTSVPWTQYF. CDR3 DNA: TGTGCCAGCAGCCTTACTACTAGCGTCCCGTGGACCCAGTACTTC.

This chain uses TRBV6-1 with TRBJ1-5; no clear D. Looked up from germline, CDR1 is MNHNS and CDR2 is SASEGT. The CDR3 is made up of 16 amino acids. The ends were cut back, 2 bases at V and 2 bases at J, with 13 bases in the middle. The CDR3 coding sequence is TGTGCCAGCAGTGAAAGCGGGGTTGTAGGCAATCAGCCCCAGCATTTT. This codes for CASSESGVVGNQPQHF.

CDR3 loop: CASSEVNTLGQPQHF. In nucleotides, the CDR3 is TGTGCCAGCAGTGAAGTTAACACCCTAGGACAGCCCCAGCATTTT. V is TRBV6-1 and J is TRBJ1-5; D gene ambiguous. Germline V gene data show CDR1 as MNHNS and CDR2 as SASEGT. The CDR3 totals 15 residues. Trimming shortened V by 1 base and J by 7 bases, and 14 bases separated the two germline ends.

CDR3 nucleotide sequence: TGTGCCATCAGTGATTCAGGGGGGACCAACAATGAGCAGTTCTTC. Translating gives CAISDSGGTNNEQFF. V is TRBV10-3 and J is TRBJ2-1; possibly TRBD1 for D (7 bases). The CDR3 runs to 15 residues. V gave up 3 bases and J gave up 5 bases, with 14 bases separating them. The germline CDR1 and CDR2 sequences are ENHRY and SYGVKD.

The J gene is TRBJ1-1, the V gene TRBV6-5; D gene uncertain. The CDR3 is 14 amino acids. Germline V gene sequence: CDR1 MNHEY, CDR2 SVGAGI. V was clipped by 8 bases and J by 4 bases, with 17 bases between them. This CDR3 is CASSKSGPFTEAFF. CDR3 nucleotides: TGTGCCAGCTCCAAATCCGGTCCTTTCACTGAAGCTTTCTTT.

V gene TRBV7-6 combines with J gene TRBJ1-1; 7 bases agree with TRBD1. Germline V lookup: CDR1 SGHVS, CDR2 FNYEAQ. V shed 4 bases, J shed 4 bases, and the junction held 3 bases outside the gene matches. The CDR3 sequence is 13 residues long. The CDR3 sequence is CASSSRTGTEAFF. CDR3 coding DNA: TGTGCCAGCAGCTCCAGGACAGGCACTGAAGCTTTCTTT.

V and J are TRBV2 and TRBJ1-1; D might be TRBD1 (5 bases). V was trimmed by 5 bases and J by 8 bases, leaving 9 bases between them. Germline V lookup: CDR1 SNHLY, CDR2 FYNNEI. The CDR3 covers 11 residues. The CDR3: CASSSSGEAFF. The CDR3 DNA sequence: TGTGCCAGCAGTTCCTCAGGGGAAGCTTTCTTT.

V gene TRBV11-3 combines with J gene TRBJ2-1; TRBD2 is a possible D gene (6 bases). The CDR3 sequence is 14 residues long. Germline V gene lookup returns CDR1 SGHNT and CDR2 YENEEA. With 3 bases removed from V and 4 bases from J, the gap between germline ends came to 10 bases. CDR3: CASSLGLLYNEQFF. DNA for the CDR3: TGTGCCAGCAGCTTGGGACTTTTATACAATGAGCAGTTCTTC.

The chain employs TRBV18 and TRBJ2-1; tentatively, D is TRBD1 (5 bases). Germline values: CDR1 KGHSH, CDR2 LQKENI. V was clipped by 4 bases and J by 6 bases, with 13 bases between them. This CDR3 region has 14 residues. The CDR3 region is CASSLRQQPNEQFF. The CDR3 bases are TGTGCCAGCTCACTAAGACAGCAACCCAATGAGCAGTTCTTC.

This chain uses TRBV29-1 with TRBJ2-2; the D gene is possibly TRBD1 (6 bases). From germline, CDR1 is SQVTM and CDR2 ANQGSEA. This CDR3 region has 11 residues. Trimming took off 6 bases at V and 4 bases at J, with 6 bases between the two ends. The CDR3 coding sequence is TGCAGCGTAGGGGGCACCGGGGAGCTGTTTTTT. Encoded protein: CSVGGTGELFF.